Listed below are T cell receptor beta chains from one sample, sequenced in a study of T cells of healthy individuals. TCRdb reanalysed the 5' RACE reads using MiXCR and keeps one entry per CDR3 protein. The sample shows 85,000 to 100,000 distinct CDR3 sequences, approximately 15% of them seen only once. The source is a human donor in good health. The conserved cysteine and the conserved F or W are not part of the CDR3 here. The order of the fields is V gene, J gene, D gene, clone size, CDR3 protein. The D gene is left open where the match is weak. The size field is filled for only some rows; it gives once, few, many or a size class.

>TRBV3-1|TRBJ1-5|.|few
ASRKTGAYNQPQH
>TRBV7-9|TRBJ2-7|TRBD2|.
ASSSSSGSGSYEQY
>TRBV3-1|TRBJ2-7|.|few
ASSREDGRYEQY
>TRBV20-1|TRBJ2-3|TRBD2|few
SAREPLAGTDTQY
>TRBV28|TRBJ1-5|.|few
ASSSRGSNQPQH
>TRBV9|TRBJ2-7|.|few
ASSVGLSHEQY
>TRBV14|TRBJ2-7|TRBD2|many
ASSQEISGSDEQY
>TRBV29-1|TRBJ1-1|TRBD1|many
SVDMRQGDTEAF
>TRBV28|TRBJ1-3|TRBD1|.
ASTFQGDISGNTIY
>TRBV28|TRBJ1-4|.|many
ASSLVATNEKLF
>TRBV28|TRBJ2-7|.|many
ASGVYEQY
>TRBV3-1|TRBJ2-1|.|many
ASSHLGENEQF
>TRBV3-1|TRBJ2-1|TRBD2|.
ASSPAGAYNEQF
>TRBV14|TRBJ2-3|TRBD1|.
ASSPLGTGLRGHTDTQY
>TRBV28|TRBJ1-1|.|few
ASSSPGLERAEAF
>TRBV6-6|TRBJ2-7|.|many
ASSYSGEQY
>TRBV6-2/TRBV6-3|TRBJ1-2|.|few
ASSYGFYGYT
>TRBV2|TRBJ2-7|.|many
ASRPPKVHEQY
>TRBV29-1|TRBJ2-6|TRBD1|many
SVGQGAIYSGANVLT
>TRBV11-3|TRBJ2-3|.|.
ASSLDGKRTDTQY
>TRBV25-1|TRBJ1-5|TRBD1|.
ASRKHQMGPGQSDSNQPQH
>TRBV11-2|TRBJ2-3|TRBD2|many
ASSFVLAGASTDTQY
>TRBV6-5|TRBJ2-7|.|.
ASSGRGGLSYEQY
>TRBV28|TRBJ2-1|TRBD2|.
ASLPGGIAYDEQF
>TRBV5-6|TRBJ1-5|.|.
ASSLGQTQPQH
>TRBV20-1|TRBJ2-3|TRBD2|few
SAELAGGPLDTQY
>TRBV9|TRBJ1-4|.|many
ASSPRPGRNEKLF
>TRBV15|TRBJ2-1|.|once
ATSGGAEGVWNEQF
>TRBV6-2/TRBV6-3|TRBJ2-4|.|.
ASRRERLSPRLAKNIQY
>TRBV5-1|TRBJ1-2|TRBD1|.
ASSVTGNYGYT
>TRBV6-2/TRBV6-3|TRBJ1-5|.|.
ASRTDGQSGNQPQH
>TRBV6-2/TRBV6-3|TRBJ2-5|TRBD1|.
ASIRGRQETQY
>TRBV29-1|TRBJ2-5|.|few
SVDRTGETQY
>TRBV6-5|TRBJ1-6|.|many
ASSYGGSNSPLH
>TRBV5-1|TRBJ1-5|.|few
ASSYHRSQPQH
>TRBV20-1|TRBJ2-4|TRBD2|few
SFIAGGAKNIQY
>TRBV20-1|TRBJ1-2|TRBD1|.
SAAQGEDYGYT
>TRBV7-2|TRBJ2-4|.|few
ASSTQGAKNIQY
>TRBV6-2/TRBV6-3|TRBJ2-7|.|few
ASGRQVSYEQY
>TRBV7-2|TRBJ2-3|TRBD1|few
ASSARQGAQDTQY
>TRBV4-3|TRBJ2-1|TRBD1|.
ASSLDRGGGYNEQF
>TRBV6-5|TRBJ2-1|TRBD2|.
ASSYLAGGYNEQF
>TRBV20-1|TRBJ2-1|TRBD1|.
SAKPPFGQGVNEQF
>TRBV20-1|TRBJ2-3|TRBD2|.
SATGLAGTDTQY
>TRBV4-1|TRBJ2-7|.|many
ASSAWDPDYEQY
>TRBV5-1|TRBJ1-2|.|.
ASSLQSARGYT
>TRBV29-1|TRBJ2-1|TRBD1|.
SAAGGWGNEQF
>TRBV30|TRBJ2-7|.|many
ASGGKGAYEQY
>TRBV7-9|TRBJ2-2|.|.
ASSFSVANTGELF
>TRBV11-2|TRBJ2-1|TRBD2|many
ASRPTSGGPRNEQF
>TRBV4-3|TRBJ2-5|TRBD1|.
ASGNRGSETQY
>TRBV12-3/TRBV12-4|TRBJ2-3|TRBD1|.
ASSTNRGGGDTQY
>TRBV5-1|TRBJ2-3|.|.
ASTFLPGGADTQY
>TRBV14|TRBJ1-4|.|.
ASSQDRRGYGEKLF